This passage covers 6 T cell receptor beta chains from one sample sequenced in a study of CD8+ T cells in alopecia areata. Sample treatment: oral pan-JAK inhibitor, 5-10 mg twice daily. RNA was extracted and reverse transcribed into cDNA as the sequencing template. Only in-frame clones appear in the TCRdb table, and some are missing; sequencing was by immunoSEQ multiplex PCR. The sample shows 95,000 to 110,000 clones, 65% to 85% of them seen only once. The sample was CD8+ T cells sorted from blood, taken at week 24, from a patient treated with tofacitinib. Receptors were obtained from a human donor with alopecia areata.

The chain combines TRBV19 with TRBJ1-5, with 8 bases that match TRBD1. After removal of 3 bases from V and 5 bases from J, the junction contained 6 bases not matched to a gene. Germline values: CDR1 LNHDA, CDR2 SQIVND (reference sequence). The CDR3 has 15 amino acids. The DNA of the CDR3 is TGTGCCAGTAGTATCGGACAGGGATACGATCAGCCCCAGCATTTT. Residues: CASSIGQGYDQPQHF. Combining the CDR3 with reference TRBV19 and TRBJ1-5 gives the whole variable domain DGGITQSPKYLFRKEGQNVTLSCEQNLNHDAMYWYRQDPGQGLRLIYYSQIVNDFQKGDIAEGYSVSREKKESFPLTVTSAQKNPTAFYLCASSIGQGYDQPQHFGDGTRLSIL.

The J gene is TRBJ1-4, the V gene TRBV4-2; 8 nucleotides line up with TRBD1. From germline, CDR1 is LGHNA and CDR2 YNFKEQ. The CDR3 length is 18 residues. With V trimmed by 4 bases and J by 4 bases, 14 bases remained unmatched. Here the CDR3 reads CASSPPPNTGGINEKLFF. As DNA, the CDR3 is TGTGCCAGCAGCCCCCCTCCGAATACAGGGGGGATTAATGAAAAACTGTTTTTT.

This chain links TRBV5-4 with TRBJ2-7; D ambiguous. V lost 0 bases to trimming and J lost 0 bases, with 7 bases between them. The CDR3 covers 14 residues. Germline V gene sequence: CDR1 SGHNT, CDR2 YYREEE (reference sequence). The CDR3 nucleotides read TGTGCCAGCAGCTTGGGACGCCTCTCCTACGAGCAGTACTTC. It is translated as CASSLGRLSYEQYF.

This chain joins TRBV4-1 and TRBJ2-7; 12 positions match TRBD1. The CDR3 covers 17 residues. The germline CDR1 and CDR2 sequences are MGHRA and YSYEKL. Unmatched junction bases numbered 8, after V lost 2 bases and J lost 3 bases. The CDR3 here is CASSQLLGQGANYEQYF. CDR3 DNA: TGCGCCAGCAGCCAACTCTTGGGACAGGGGGCTAACTACGAGCAGTACTTC.

A single count supports this clone. The J gene is TRBJ2-1, the V gene TRBV6-5, with D possibly matching TRBD2 (6 bases). Germline CDR1 and CDR2: MNHEY and SVGAGI. The CDR3 covers 12 residues. The V end was cut by 4 bases, the J end by 7 bases, with 8 bases between. The CDR3 protein is CASSSGGNEQFF. In DNA, the CDR3 is TGTGCCAGCAGTTCCGGGGGAAATGAGCAGTTCTTC.

The gene calls are TRBV5-6 and TRBJ2-7; D may correspond to TRBD1 or TRBD2 (5 bases each). Germline CDR1 reads SGHDT; CDR2 reads YYEEEE. The CDR3 runs to 13 residues. With 0 bases removed from V and 5 bases from J, the gap between germline ends came to 9 bases. As DNA, the CDR3 is TGTGCCAGCAGCTTGGACGGGGCTGACGAGCAGTACTTC. Amino acids: CASSLDGADEQYF.